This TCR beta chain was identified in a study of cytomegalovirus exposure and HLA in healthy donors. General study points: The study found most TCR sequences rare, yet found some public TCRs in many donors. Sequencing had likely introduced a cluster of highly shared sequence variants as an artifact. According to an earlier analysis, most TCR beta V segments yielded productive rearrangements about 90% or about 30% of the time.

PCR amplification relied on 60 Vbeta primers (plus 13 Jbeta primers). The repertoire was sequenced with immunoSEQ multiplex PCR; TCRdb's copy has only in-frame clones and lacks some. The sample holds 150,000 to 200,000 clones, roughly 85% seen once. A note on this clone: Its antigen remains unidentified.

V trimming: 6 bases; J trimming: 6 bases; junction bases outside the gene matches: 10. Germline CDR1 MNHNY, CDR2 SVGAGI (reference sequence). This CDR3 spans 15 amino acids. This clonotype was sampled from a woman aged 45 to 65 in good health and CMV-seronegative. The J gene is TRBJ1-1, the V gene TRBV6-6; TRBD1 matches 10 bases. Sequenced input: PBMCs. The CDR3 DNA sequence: TGTGCCAGCAGGGTTACGGGACAGGGGATCGCTGAAGCTTTCTTT. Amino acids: CASRVTGQGIAEAFF.